The sample holds many counts of the clone carrying this T cell receptor (beta chain). Germline V CDR1 and CDR2: MGHRA, YSYEKL. CDR3 size: 14 residues. Trimming left V 1 base short and J 1 base short, with 7 bases between. These data belong to a study of regulatory T cells in long-lasting Graves disease. Across the whole study: Graves' patients with a new diagnosis had received antithyroid drugs under 3 months.

Described time point: newly diagnosed GD, antithyroid drugs for less than 3 months. PBMC-derived RNA was used for the TCR library. In Xi'an, China, an endocrinology department was the source of patients. Arm-PCR of CDR3 regions and iRepertoire HTBI primers were the basis on which TCR beta libraries were built. MiXCR was run by TCRdb on the multiplex PCR reads, yielding one entry per CDR3 protein. The sample lists 400,000 to 500,000 distinct CDR3 sequences, about 15% occurring once. The same specimen was also included in a second study, on T cells in Graves' hyperthyroidism and ophthalmopathy. That work adds: In blood, most of the thyroid clonotypes expanded above 0.001 were also present.

The TCR comes from a woman in her twenties or thirties with Graves disease. V and J are TRBV4-1 and TRBJ1-1; D gene uncertain. The sample was peripheral blood mononuclear cells (PBMCs), taken at new diagnosis, from a patient treated with antithyroid drugs. CDR3 DNA: TGCGCCAGCAGCCAAGTCCAAGGGAACACTGAAGCTTTCTTT. This sequence encodes CASSQVQGNTEAFF.